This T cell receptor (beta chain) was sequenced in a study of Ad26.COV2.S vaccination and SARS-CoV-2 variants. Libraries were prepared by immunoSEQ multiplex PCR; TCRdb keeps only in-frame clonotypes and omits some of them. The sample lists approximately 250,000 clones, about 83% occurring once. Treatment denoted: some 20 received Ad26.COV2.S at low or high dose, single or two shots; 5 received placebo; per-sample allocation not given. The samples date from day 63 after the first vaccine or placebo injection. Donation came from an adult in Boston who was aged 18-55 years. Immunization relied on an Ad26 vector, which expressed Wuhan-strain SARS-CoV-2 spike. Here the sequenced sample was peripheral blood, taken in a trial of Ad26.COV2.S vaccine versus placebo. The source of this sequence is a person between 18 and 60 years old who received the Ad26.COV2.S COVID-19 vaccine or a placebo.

In nucleotides, the CDR3 is TGTGCCAGCAGCGTAGGGGGGACAGGGGTCAACAATGAGCAGTTCTTC. Protein product: CASSVGGTGVNNEQFF. V gene TRBV9 combines with J gene TRBJ2-1, with 10 bases aligning to TRBD1. Germline V gene lookup returns CDR1 SGDLS and CDR2 YYNGEE. Trimming removed 0 bases from V and 5 bases from J; junction bases left unmatched: 5. The CDR3 loop spans 16 amino acids.